This passage covers 4 T cell receptor beta chains from one sample sequenced in a study of T cell responses to AZD1222 COVID-19 vaccine. The assay was immunoSEQ multiplex PCR, and TCRdb's table has in-frame clones only and misses some. The sample includes over 150,000 clones, 90% seen only once; the top ten take 18%. The sample consisted of peripheral blood, taken on day 0 of AZD1222 vaccination. These receptors were taken from an adult in good health.

V is TRBV6-5 and J is TRBJ1-1, with unresolved D. The germline V gene encodes CDR1 MNHEY and CDR2 SVGAGI. This CDR3 has 13 amino acids. Trimming took off 6 bases at V and 6 bases at J, with 14 bases between the two ends. CDR3 amino acids: CASSTVGRPEAFF. The CDR3 DNA sequence: TGTGCCAGCAGCACCGTCGGACGGCCTGAAGCTTTCTTT.

This chain joins TRBV19 and TRBJ1-5, with D hard to call. The CDR3 has 13 residues. The V and J ends lost 3 bases and 7 bases respectively, with 10 bases between them. Germline V gene sequence: CDR1 LNHDA, CDR2 SQIVND (reference sequence). CDR3 amino acids: CASSIGAGQPQHF. The CDR3 nucleotides read TGTGCCAGTAGTATTGGTGCGGGACAGCCCCAGCATTTT. Full variable domain (missing parts from reference TRBV19 and TRBJ1-5): DGGITQSPKYLFRKEGQNVTLSCEQNLNHDAMYWYRQDPGQGLRLIYYSQIVNDFQKGDIAEGYSVSREKKESFPLTVTSAQKNPTAFYLCASSIGAGQPQHFGDGTRLSIL.

The chain is built from TRBV3-1 (or the pseudogene TRBV3-2) and TRBJ2-1; the D gene could be TRBD1 or TRBD2 (5 bases each). This CDR3 is built from 15 residues. With 2 bases removed from V and 8 bases from J, the gap between germline ends came to 16 bases. CDR1 and CDR2 (germline): LGHDT, YNNKEL (reference sequence). This CDR3 is CASSQQVGRGYEQFF. In DNA form, the CDR3 reads TGTGCCAGCAGCCAACAAGTAGGCCGGGGCTATGAGCAGTTCTTC.

The gene calls are TRBV15 and TRBJ1-6; D not certain. The CDR3 is 15 amino acids. Germline CDR1 reads LNHNV; CDR2 reads YYDKDF (reference sequence). Between the trimmed V and J ends, which lost 2 bases and 10 bases, there was a span of 15 bases. For the CDR3, the DNA is TGTGCCACCAGCAGAAACCCCGTGGGGAGATCACCCCTCCACTTT. It specifies CATSRNPVGRSPLHF.